The rows below give T cell receptor beta chains drawn from one sample of a study of post-analysis software for immune sequencing data. TCRdb redid the calling of the PCR reads with MiXCR, one entry per CDR3 protein. The table lists approximately 250,000 distinct CDR3 sequences, around 34% of them singletons, with more than 4% in the top ten. The sequencing sample was made of blood. The receptor source for this set is a girl aged 10 to 17 with multiple sclerosis. Both conserved end residues are part of each CDR3.

v_call | cdr3_aa
TRBV11-2 | CASSLGGLRQGASSSYNEQFF
TRBV5-1 | CASSSSGNTEAFF
TRBV6-1 | CASSGRRDVDEQYF
TRBV5-5 | CASSRAGNTDTRYF
TRBV25-1 | CASSESDRGDYGYTF
TRBV4-3 | CASSQGVYGQGAIGEKLFF
TRBV20-1 | CSASRRQATNEQFF
TRBV29-1 | CSVEDGLGDTQYF
TRBV20-1 | CSALSPRDSYEQYF
TRBV5-1 | CASSLEGQPSDGYTF
TRBV27 | CASSRTSGDYEQYF
TRBV6-5 | CASSYGGEGRDEQFF
TRBV3-1 | CASSLAHTSTDTQYF
TRBV5-1 | CASSAVVRGNYNEQFF
TRBV29-1 | CSVGTASSYTEAFF
TRBV19 | CASSIGAADEKRFF
TRBV12-3/TRBV12-4 | CASSPGQGAAFF
TRBV5-1 | CASSPGAVPSYNEQFF
TRBV12-3/TRBV12-4 | CASSLVRDRGLYEQYF
TRBV7-9 | CASSSTWDTYGYTF
TRBV20-1 | CSARAGSGNQPQHF
TRBV5-4 | CASSRGRDLDTDTQYF
TRBV6-5 | CASSYSQGTGEAFF
TRBV6-5 | CASSYSAGSSYEQYF
TRBV6-6 | CASSYSPGRDEQFF
TRBV12-3/TRBV12-4 | CASSLRYRGETEAFF
TRBV5-1 | CASSFRDIDTEAFF
TRBV20-1 | CSARDGGRETQYF
TRBV7-2 | CASSHLRGGYNEQFF
TRBV15 | CASQAAGVVVDTQYF
TRBV20-1 | CSARRTGDSNQPQHF
TRBV25-1 | CASSATGPMNTEAFF
TRBV12-3/TRBV12-4 | CASSLMELNTEAFF
TRBV27 | CASRFGYEQYF
TRBV3-1 | CASSQATGQGGTEAFF
TRBV7-2 | CASSNSGEQYF
TRBV7-2 | CASSFARGRSTGELFF
TRBV2 | CASSEDRLSTDTQYF
TRBV5-1 | CTSSLDSRGGNEQFF
TRBV5-6 | CASSFRDEQYF
TRBV27 | CASSLLQNTEAFF
TRBV7-6 | CASSSDLRDTQYF
TRBV15 | CATSRGLPDTQYF
TRBV5-1 | CASSSRTTNTEAFF
TRBV5-5 | CASSRLGLAGGYEQYF
TRBV28 | CASSRGGGDEKLFF
TRBV12-3/TRBV12-4 | CASSLGSTYQPQHF
TRBV5-6 | CASSPPAAYNEQFF
TRBV12-3/TRBV12-4 | CASSLFSSGRARNEQFF
TRBV11-3 | CASSLGGGPGVSYEQYF
TRBV5-1 | CASSLKAVNTEAFF